This T cell receptor (beta chain) was profiled in a study of blood T cell repertoires in COVID-19. Per the authors' pipeline: By means of reference gene primer amplification, nucleated cell counts were estimated. The assay was immunoSEQ multiplex PCR, and TCRdb's table has in-frame clones only and misses some. D and trimming were read from the DNA, whereas the V and J calls and clone size are those reported in that table. Found here are fewer than 250,000 clones, about 88% of them singletons; the top ten hold approximately 1.6%. The CDR3 contains 15 residues. In germline, CDR1 is KGHSH, CDR2 LQKENI. Trimming cost V 1 base and J 6 bases; bases outside gene matches: 5.

The clonotype was recovered from a man in his 70s with acute or convalescent COVID-19. V and J are TRBV18 and TRBJ2-1; 8 bases are shared with TRBD2. Sequenced material: peripheral blood. Written as DNA, the CDR3 is TGTGCCAGCTCACCACGGGTTGGACTAGCCAATGAGCAGTTCTTC. This codes for CASSPRVGLANEQFF.